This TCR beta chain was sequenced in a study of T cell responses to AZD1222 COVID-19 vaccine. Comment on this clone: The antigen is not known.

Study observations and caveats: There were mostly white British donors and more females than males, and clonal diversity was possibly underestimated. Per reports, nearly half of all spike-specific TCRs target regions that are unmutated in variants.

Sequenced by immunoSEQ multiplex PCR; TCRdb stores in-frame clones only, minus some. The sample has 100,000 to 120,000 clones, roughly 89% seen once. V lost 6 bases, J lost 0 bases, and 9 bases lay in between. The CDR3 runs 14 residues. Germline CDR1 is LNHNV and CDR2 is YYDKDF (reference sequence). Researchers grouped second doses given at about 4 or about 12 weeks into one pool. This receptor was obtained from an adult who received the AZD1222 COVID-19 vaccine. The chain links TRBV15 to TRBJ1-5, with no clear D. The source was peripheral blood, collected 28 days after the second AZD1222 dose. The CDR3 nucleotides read TGTGCCACCAGGGGTGTCGATAGCAATCAGCCCCAGCATTTT. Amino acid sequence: CATRGVDSNQPQHF.